Each of the 28 T cell receptor beta chains below was sequenced from the same sample in a study of T cell repertoires in cytomegalovirus infection. TCRdb fed the reads into MiXCR, producing one record per CDR3 protein. The table lists under 200,000 distinct CDR3 sequences, approximately 17% of them singletons. The specimen was CD8+ T cells from PBMCs. These receptors were obtained from a human donor in good health (CMV status not recorded). Some clones in this sample may be carry-over from other donors' samples.

The chain's CDR3 is CASRDRGPEDEQYF. CDR3 bases: TGCGCCAGCAGAGACAGGGGGCCGGAGGACGAGCAGTACTTC. The chain is built from TRBV5-1 and TRBJ2-7; 10 bases match TRBD1. The CDR3 has 14 amino acids. Germline values: CDR1 SGHRS, CDR2 YFSETQ. V was pared by 5 bases and J by 5 bases, with 7 bases of the junction left unmatched. The full variable domain, its missing parts supplied by reference TRBV5-1 and TRBJ2-7, is KAGVTQTPRYLIKTRGQQVTLSCSPISGHRSVSWYQQTPGQGLQFLFEYFSETQRNKGNFPGRFSGRQFSNSRSEMNVSTLELGDSALYLCASRDRGPEDEQYFGPGTRLTVT.

This clonotype turned up a few times. V usage is TRBV18 and J usage is TRBJ2-7; D is undetermined. The CDR3 totals 13 residues. Trimming took off 6 bases at V and 3 bases at J, with 12 bases between the two ends. The V gene's germline CDR1 is KGHSH and CDR2 LQKENI. The CDR3 here is CASSTDARYEQYF. CDR3 sequence (DNA): TGTGCCAGCTCGACGGACGCCCGCTACGAGCAGTACTTC.

This clonotype was counted between two and nine times. V usage is TRBV7-2 and J usage is TRBJ2-7; the match to TRBD2 covers 13 bases. V trimming: 4 bases; J trimming: 4 bases; junction bases outside the gene matches: 4. Per germline, CDR1 SGHTA and CDR2 FQGNSA. This CDR3 is built from 15 residues. For the CDR3, the DNA is TGTGCCAGCAGCTCGGGACTAGCGGGGATGTACGAGCAGTACTTC. It is translated as CASSSGLAGMYEQYF.

In its sample, this clonotype was seen a few times. This chain joins TRBV7-9 and TRBJ2-7; tentative D call: TRBD1 (5 bases). V lost 8 bases to trimming and J lost 0 bases, with 8 bases between them. Per the germline V gene, CDR1 is SEHNR and CDR2 is FQNEAQ (reference sequence). CDR3 size: 12 residues. CDR3 sequence reads: CASRQGSYEQYF. CDR3 coding DNA: TGTGCCAGCCGTCAGGGCTCCTACGAGCAGTACTTC.

The chain links TRBV10-3 to TRBJ2-3, with 10 positions matching TRBD1. Trimming removed 9 bases from V and 4 bases from J; junction bases left unmatched: 4. Per germline, CDR1 ENHRY and CDR2 SYGVKD. This CDR3 region has 13 residues. Here the CDR3 reads CAMGQGLADTQYF. Written as DNA, the CDR3 is TGTGCCATGGGACAGGGGTTAGCAGATACGCAGTATTTT.

The chain joins TRBV24-1 to TRBJ1-2; no firm D call. V was trimmed by 7 bases and J by 2 bases, leaving 10 bases between them. Looked up from germline, CDR1 is KGHDR and CDR2 is SFDVKD. The CDR3 is made up of 13 amino acids. The CDR3: CATRGGLNYGYTF. The CDR3 region has the DNA TGTGCCACCAGGGGTGGACTGAACTATGGCTACACCTTC.

This clonotype was picked up a small number of times. This rearrangement joins TRBV12-3 or TRBV12-4 to TRBJ2-5; possibly TRBD2 for D (6 bases). V was cut by 5 bases and J by 5 bases, with 6 bases left in between. The CDR3 sequence is 11 residues long. The CDR3 DNA reads TGTGCCAGCAGTGGAGGGGAGACCCAGTACTTC. Amino acids: CASSGGETQYF.

In this sample, this clonotype turned up a few times. The CDR3, as DNA: TGTGCCAGCATGCTAGAGACCCAGTACTTC. It is translated as CASMLETQYF. This sequence joins TRBV25-1 and TRBJ2-5, with D unresolved. Per the germline V gene, CDR1 is MGHDK and CDR2 is SYGVNS. The CDR3 covers 10 residues. Deletions cut 7 bases from V and 4 bases from J, with 4 bases between.

V usage is TRBV14 and J usage is TRBJ2-5, with 7 bases lining up with TRBD1. Looked up from germline, CDR1 is SGHDN and CDR2 is FVKESK. This CDR3 is built from 13 residues. V gave up 8 bases and J gave up 4 bases; unmatched junction bases: 7. CDR3 nucleotide sequence: TGTGCCAGCTCCCAGAGGGGGCGAGAGACCCAGTACTTC. This translates into CASSQRGRETQYF.

This clonotype was detected only a few times. The chain couples TRBV19 to TRBJ1-2; 7 bases agree with TRBD1. CDR3 length: 17 residues. Germline V gene lookup returns CDR1 LNHDA and CDR2 SQIVND (reference sequence). Losses at the gene ends were 5 bases for V and 4 bases for J; bases not matched to a gene: 16. The CDR3 reads CASSSSGQYYLGYGYTF. DNA for the CDR3: TGTGCCAGTAGTTCCTCGGGACAGTACTACCTCGGCTATGGCTACACCTTC.

This clonotype was recorded at least ten times. The chain is built from TRBV12-3 or TRBV12-4 and TRBJ2-7, with 12 bases lining up with TRBD2. The CDR3 is 14 amino acids. With V trimmed by 1 base and J by 5 bases, 0 bases remained unmatched. The CDR3: CASSLGTSGNEQYF. The CDR3 bases are TGTGCCAGCAGTTTAGGGACTAGCGGGAACGAGCAGTACTTC.

The CDR3 is CATSATYNEQFF. Here the CDR3 DNA reads TGTGCCACCAGCGCCACCTACAATGAGCAGTTCTTC. J is TRBJ2-1 and V is TRBV15; D is unresolved. V shed 5 bases and J shed 2 bases, with 4 bases lying between them. CDR1 and CDR2 (germline): LNHNV, YYDKDF (reference sequence). The CDR3 loop spans 12 amino acids.

This rearrangement joins TRBV2 to TRBJ1-5; perhaps TRBD1 as D (6 bases). In germline, CDR1 is SNHLY, CDR2 FYNNEI. V was cut by 4 bases and J by 6 bases, with 13 bases left in between. The CDR3 has 14 residues. The DNA of the CDR3 is TGTGCCAGCAGTGTGAAGGGGGGCGGTCAGCCCCAGCATTTT. Translated: CASSVKGGGQPQHF.

The CDR3 coding sequence is TGTGCCAGCCTAAGACGGGGGGGTACGGAGCAGTACTTC. Amino acids: CASLRRGGTEQYF. The rearrangement uses TRBV28 and TRBJ2-7, with 8 bases matching TRBD2. Germline CDR1 reads MDHEN; CDR2 reads SYDVKM. The junction had 10 bases not matched to a gene; V was cut back by 8 bases and J by 7 bases. The CDR3 loop spans 13 amino acids.

This chain joins TRBV7-6 and TRBJ2-3, with 8 bases that match TRBD1. Germline lookup yields CDR1 SGHVS and CDR2 FNYEAQ. The CDR3 loop spans 16 amino acids. After removal of 1 base from V and 4 bases from J, the junction contained 7 bases not matched to a gene. CDR3 amino acids: CASSLEWQGAADTQYF. As DNA, the CDR3 is TGTGCCAGCAGCTTAGAATGGCAGGGGGCTGCAGATACGCAGTATTTT.

This clonotype was seen only a few times. J is TRBJ2-7 and V is TRBV6-6, with 7 bases matching TRBD2. Unmatched junction bases numbered 7, after V lost 2 bases and J lost 3 bases. The CDR3 is 15 residues long. Germline V CDR1 and CDR2: MNHNY, SVGAGI (reference sequence). In nucleotides, the CDR3 is TGTGCCAGCAGTTACGGTTCAGGGAGGGACTACGAGCAGTACTTC. Translated: CASSYGSGRDYEQYF.

This clonotype was detected once. The V gene is TRBV6-5, the J gene TRBJ1-1, with 10 bases lining up with TRBD1. CDR1 MNHEY and CDR2 SVGAGI come from the germline V gene. This CDR3 has 15 amino acids. CDR3 protein: CSRSPRGGQGSEAFF. CDR3 bases: TGTTCCCGCAGCCCTAGGGGGGGACAGGGGAGTGAAGCTTTCTTT.

This clonotype has only a few counts. The chain carries TRBV29-1 and TRBJ2-7; TRBD1 matches 7 bases. Germline CDR1 reads SQVTM; CDR2 reads ANQGSEA. CDR3 size: 19 residues. V dropped 3 bases and J dropped 2; count of bases not matched to a gene: 22. The CDR3 DNA is TGCAGCGTTGAGACACGTTTTCAGGGGGAGCTCTCAAACGCCTACGAGCAGTACTTC. Protein sequence: CSVETRFQGELSNAYEQYF.

Only a few counts were recorded for this clonotype. The chain's CDR3 is CASLSRQQTQYF. The CDR3 region has the DNA TGTGCCAGCCTCTCGAGACAGCAGACCCAGTACTTC. The chain recombines TRBV6-2 or TRBV6-3 with TRBJ2-5; D perhaps matches TRBD1 (5 bases). The CDR3 runs 12 residues. Germline V gene data show CDR1 as MNHEY and CDR2 as SVGEGT. Deletions cut 8 bases from V and 6 bases from J, with 13 bases between.

The table lists this clonotype with a few counts. V gene TRBV7-2 combines with J gene TRBJ1-2, with D possibly TRBD1 on 5 matching bases. Trimming removed 7 bases at V and 1 base at J, with 13 bases between. The germline V gene has CDR1 SGHTA and CDR2 FQGNSA. There are 14 residues in the CDR3. The CDR3 region is CASTFDRSNYGYTF. The DNA for the CDR3 is TGTGCCAGCACGTTTGACAGAAGTAACTATGGCTACACCTTC. Filled out from reference TRBV7-2 and TRBJ1-2, the complete variable domain reads GAGVSQSPSNKVTEKGKDVELRCDPISGHTALYWYRQSLGQGLEFLIYFQGNSAPDKSGLPSDRFSAERTGGSVSTLTIQRTQQEDSAVYLCASTFDRSNYGYTFGSGTRLTVV.

The chain combines TRBV7-2 with TRBJ1-1, with TRBD1 matching over 10 bases. Germline CDR1 SGHTA, CDR2 FQGNSA. This CDR3 contains 14 residues. Trimming removed 4 bases from V and 5 bases from J; junction bases left unmatched: 4. Written as DNA, the CDR3 is TGTGCCAGCAGCTCGACAGGGGGCAGGACTGAAGCTTTCTTT. This encodes CASSSTGGRTEAFF. Full variable domain (missing parts from reference TRBV7-2 and TRBJ1-1): GAGVSQSPSNKVTEKGKDVELRCDPISGHTALYWYRQSLGQGLEFLIYFQGNSAPDKSGLPSDRFSAERTGGSVSTLTIQRTQQEDSAVYLCASSSTGGRTEAFFGQGTRLTVV.

This chain connects TRBV5-6 to TRBJ1-6; D is unresolved. This CDR3 is built from 12 residues. Trimming pared 0 bases from V and 13 bases from J, leaving 8 bases between. The germline V gene encodes CDR1 SGHDT and CDR2 YYEEEE. The CDR3 region is CASSLGGAPLHF. The CDR3 nucleotides are TGTGCCAGCAGCTTGGGAGGTGCCCCCCTCCACTTT.

The chain combines TRBV7-2 with TRBJ2-5; possibly TRBD1 for D (6 bases). The V end lost 1 base, the J end lost 3 bases, and 18 bases lay between the germline ends. Germline V lookup: CDR1 SGHTA, CDR2 FQGNSA. The CDR3 is 17 residues long. The CDR3 nucleotides read TGTGCCAGCAGCTTAGTGCCTCGGGCCAGGGGAAAAGAGACCCAGTACTTC. This translates into CASSLVPRARGKETQYF.

V gene TRBV6-2 or TRBV6-3 combines with J gene TRBJ1-1; no clear D. V was clipped by 4 bases and J by 5 bases, with 17 bases between them. The CDR3 sequence is 15 residues long. Germline V gives CDR1 MNHEY, CDR2 SVGEGT. For the CDR3, the DNA is TGTGCCAGCAGTTCCGCACTTGGCCGGCGAACTGAAGCTTTCTTT. It translates to CASSSALGRRTEAFF.

Many counts were recorded for this clonotype. The chain employs TRBV7-2 and TRBJ2-7, with a possible D match to TRBD2 (6 bases). Trimming pared 1 base from V and 2 bases from J, leaving 9 bases between. CDR3 length: 14 amino acids. Germline V gives CDR1 SGHTA, CDR2 FQGNSA. DNA of the CDR3: TGTGCCAGCAGCTTAGGTGGGAGGACCTACGAGCAGTACTTC. Its protein is CASSLGGRTYEQYF. Drawing the rest from reference TRBV7-2 and TRBJ2-7, the complete variable domain is GAGVSQSPSNKVTEKGKDVELRCDPISGHTALYWYRQSLGQGLEFLIYFQGNSAPDKSGLPSDRFSAERTGGSVSTLTIQRTQQEDSAVYLCASSLGGRTYEQYFGPGTRLTVT.

This clonotype appeared a few times. V gene TRBV6-2 or TRBV6-3 combines with J gene TRBJ2-1, with D maybe TRBD2 (6 bases). V lost 0 bases and J 4 bases, leaving 16 bases between the germline ends. Per germline, CDR1 MNHEY and CDR2 SVGEGT. The CDR3 sequence is 17 residues long. CDR3 region: CASSYSRDFTSYNEQFF. Written as DNA, the CDR3 is TGTGCCAGCAGTTACTCCCGGGACTTCACCTCTTACAATGAGCAGTTCTTC.

The genes are TRBV11-2 and TRBJ2-7, with a tentative D call TRBD1 (5 bases). CDR3 length: 14 amino acids. Germline values: CDR1 SGHAT, CDR2 FQNNGV. V lost 1 base and J 4 bases, leaving 11 bases between the germline ends. For the CDR3, the DNA is TGTGCCAGCAGCTTAGGACTGGGGCAGTACGAGCAGTACTTC. Protein product: CASSLGLGQYEQYF.

This clonotype was picked up many times. CDR3 nucleotides: TGCAGTGCTAGAGCCGCTGGCACGGTGACCATATATTTT. Protein: CSARAAGTVTIYF. The chain employs TRBV20-1 and TRBJ1-3, with D uncertain. Trimming pared 1 base from V and 10 bases from J, leaving 14 bases between. Per germline, CDR1 DFQATT and CDR2 SNEGSKA (reference sequence). The CDR3 contains 13 residues.